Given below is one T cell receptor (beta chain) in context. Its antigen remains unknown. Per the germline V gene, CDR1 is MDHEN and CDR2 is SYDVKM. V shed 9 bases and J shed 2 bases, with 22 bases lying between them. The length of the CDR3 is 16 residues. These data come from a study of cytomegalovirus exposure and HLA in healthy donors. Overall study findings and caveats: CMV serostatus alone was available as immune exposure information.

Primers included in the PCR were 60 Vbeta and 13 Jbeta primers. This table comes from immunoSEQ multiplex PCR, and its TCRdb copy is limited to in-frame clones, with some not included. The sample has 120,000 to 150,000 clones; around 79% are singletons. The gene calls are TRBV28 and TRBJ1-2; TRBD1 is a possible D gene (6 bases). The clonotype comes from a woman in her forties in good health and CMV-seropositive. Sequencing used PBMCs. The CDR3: CASLGETPGENYGYTF. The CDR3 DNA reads TGTGCCAGTCTTGGAGAGACGCCAGGGGAAAACTATGGCTACACCTTC.